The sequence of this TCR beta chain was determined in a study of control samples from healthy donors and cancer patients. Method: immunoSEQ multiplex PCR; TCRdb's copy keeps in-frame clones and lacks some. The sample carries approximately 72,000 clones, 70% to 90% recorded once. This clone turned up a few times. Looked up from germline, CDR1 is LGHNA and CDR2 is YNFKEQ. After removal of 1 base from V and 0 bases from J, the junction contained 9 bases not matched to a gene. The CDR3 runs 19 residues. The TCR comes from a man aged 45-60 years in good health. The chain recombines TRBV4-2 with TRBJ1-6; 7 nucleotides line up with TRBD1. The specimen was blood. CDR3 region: CASSQVRGPRGSYNSPLHF. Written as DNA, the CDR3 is TGTGCCAGCAGCCAAGTAAGGGGGCCAAGAGGCTCCTATAATTCACCCCTCCACTTT.